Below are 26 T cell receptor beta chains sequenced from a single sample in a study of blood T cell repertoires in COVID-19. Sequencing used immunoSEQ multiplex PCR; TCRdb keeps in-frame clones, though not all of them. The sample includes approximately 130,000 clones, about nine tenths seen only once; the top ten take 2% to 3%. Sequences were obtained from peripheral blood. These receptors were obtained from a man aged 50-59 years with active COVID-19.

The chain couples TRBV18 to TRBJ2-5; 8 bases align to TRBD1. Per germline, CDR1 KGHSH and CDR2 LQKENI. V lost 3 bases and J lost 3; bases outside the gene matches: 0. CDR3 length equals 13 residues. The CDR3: CASSPGQEETQYF. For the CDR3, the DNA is TGTGCCAGCTCACCGGGACAGGAAGAGACCCAGTACTTC.

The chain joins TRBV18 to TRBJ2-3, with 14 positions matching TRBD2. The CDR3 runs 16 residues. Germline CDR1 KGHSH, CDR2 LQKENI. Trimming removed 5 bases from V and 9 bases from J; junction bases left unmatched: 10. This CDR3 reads CASSKGTSGGRRTQYF. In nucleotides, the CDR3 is TGTGCCAGCTCAAAGGGGACTAGCGGGGGCCGGAGGACGCAGTATTTT.

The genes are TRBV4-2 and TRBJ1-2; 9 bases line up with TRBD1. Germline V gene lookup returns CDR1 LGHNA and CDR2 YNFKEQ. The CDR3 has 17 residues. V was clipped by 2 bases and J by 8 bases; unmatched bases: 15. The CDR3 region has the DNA TGTGCCAGCAGCCAACATGGGGGGGCCGGGACAGGGTTGGGCTACACCTTC. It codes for CASSQHGGAGTGLGYTF.

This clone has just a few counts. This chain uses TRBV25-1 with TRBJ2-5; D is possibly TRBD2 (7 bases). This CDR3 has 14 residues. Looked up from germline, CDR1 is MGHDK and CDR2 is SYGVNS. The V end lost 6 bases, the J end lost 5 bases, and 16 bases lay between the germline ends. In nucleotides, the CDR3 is TGTGCCAGCAGGGACCGGGGGGCGGGGGAGACCCAGTACTTC. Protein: CASRDRGAGETQYF.

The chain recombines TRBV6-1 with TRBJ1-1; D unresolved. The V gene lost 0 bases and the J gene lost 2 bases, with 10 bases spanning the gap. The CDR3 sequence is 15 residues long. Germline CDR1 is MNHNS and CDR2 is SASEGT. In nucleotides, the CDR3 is TGTGCCAGCAGTGAAGCAATTGGCACAAACACTGAAGCTTTCTTT. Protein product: CASSEAIGTNTEAFF.

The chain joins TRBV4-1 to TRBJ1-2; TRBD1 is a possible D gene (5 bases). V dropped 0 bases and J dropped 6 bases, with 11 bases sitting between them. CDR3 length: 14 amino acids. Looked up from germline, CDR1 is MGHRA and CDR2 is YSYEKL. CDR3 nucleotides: TGCGCCAGCAGCCAAGATGGGGCTTCGGATGGCTACACCTTC. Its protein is CASSQDGASDGYTF.

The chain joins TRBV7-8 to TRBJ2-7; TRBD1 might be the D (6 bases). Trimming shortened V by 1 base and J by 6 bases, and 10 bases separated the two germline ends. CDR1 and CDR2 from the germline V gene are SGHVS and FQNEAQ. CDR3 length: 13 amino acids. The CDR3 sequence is CASSLGGRREQYF. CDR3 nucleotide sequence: TGTGCCAGCAGCTTAGGGGGGCGGCGCGAGCAGTACTTC. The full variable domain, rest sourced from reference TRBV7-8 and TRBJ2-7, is GAGVSQSPRYKVAKRGQDVALRCDPISGHVSLFWYQQALGQGPEFLTYFQNEAQLDKSGLPSDRFFAERPEGSVSTLKIQRTQQEDSAVYLCASSLGGRREQYFGPGTRLTVT.

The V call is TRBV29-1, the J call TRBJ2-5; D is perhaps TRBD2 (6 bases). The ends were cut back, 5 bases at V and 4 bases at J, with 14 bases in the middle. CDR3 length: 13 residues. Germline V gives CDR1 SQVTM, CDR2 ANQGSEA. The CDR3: CSVSPGGRETQYF. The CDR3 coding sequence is TGCAGCGTTTCCCCCGGGGGTAGAGAGACCCAGTACTTC.

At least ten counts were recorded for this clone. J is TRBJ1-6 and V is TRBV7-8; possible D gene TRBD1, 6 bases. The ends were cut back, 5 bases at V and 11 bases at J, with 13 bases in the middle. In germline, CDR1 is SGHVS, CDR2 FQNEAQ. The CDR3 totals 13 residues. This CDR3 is CASSAIQGTPLHF. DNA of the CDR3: TGTGCCAGCAGCGCAATACAGGGAACACCCCTCCACTTT.

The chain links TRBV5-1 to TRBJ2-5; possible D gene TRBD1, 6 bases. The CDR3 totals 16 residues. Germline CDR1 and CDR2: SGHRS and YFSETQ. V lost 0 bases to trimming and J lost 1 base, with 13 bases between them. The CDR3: CASSLDGQGIQETQYF. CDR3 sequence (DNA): TGCGCCAGCAGCTTGGATGGGCAGGGGATCCAAGAGACCCAGTACTTC.

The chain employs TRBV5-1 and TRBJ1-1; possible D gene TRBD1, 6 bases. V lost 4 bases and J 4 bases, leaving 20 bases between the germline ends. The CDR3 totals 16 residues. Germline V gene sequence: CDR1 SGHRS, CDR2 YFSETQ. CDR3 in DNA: TGCGCCAGCAGCATCGGTATTGGGGGCGAGTCCACTGAAGCTTTCTTT. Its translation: CASSIGIGGESTEAFF.

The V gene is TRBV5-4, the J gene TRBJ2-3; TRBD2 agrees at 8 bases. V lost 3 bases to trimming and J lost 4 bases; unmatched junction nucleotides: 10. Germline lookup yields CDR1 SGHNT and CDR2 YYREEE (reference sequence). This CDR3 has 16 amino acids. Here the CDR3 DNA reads TGTGCCAGCAGCTCCCGTGATAGCGGGGAGTCAGATACGCAGTATTTT. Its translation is CASSSRDSGESDTQYF.

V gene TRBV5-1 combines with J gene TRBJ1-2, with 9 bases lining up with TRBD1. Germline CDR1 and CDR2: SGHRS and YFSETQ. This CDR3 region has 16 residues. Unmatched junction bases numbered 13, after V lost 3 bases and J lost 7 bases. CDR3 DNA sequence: TGCGCCAGCAGCTCACCCGGTTTACAGGGGGCTGGTGGCTACACCTTC. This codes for CASSSPGLQGAGGYTF.

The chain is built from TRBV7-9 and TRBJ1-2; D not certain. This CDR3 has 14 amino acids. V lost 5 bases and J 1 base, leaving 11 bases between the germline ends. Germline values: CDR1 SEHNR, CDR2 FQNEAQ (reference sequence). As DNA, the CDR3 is TGTGCCAGCAGCGAAGCCGACTTTAACTATGGCTACACCTTC. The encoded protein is CASSEADFNYGYTF.

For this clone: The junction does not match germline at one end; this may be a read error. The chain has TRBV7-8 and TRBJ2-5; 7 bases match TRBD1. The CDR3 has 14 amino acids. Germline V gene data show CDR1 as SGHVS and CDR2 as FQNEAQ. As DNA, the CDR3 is TGTGCCAGCAGGTTAGAGGGACAGCAAGAGACCCAGTACTTC. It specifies CASRLEGQQETQYF.

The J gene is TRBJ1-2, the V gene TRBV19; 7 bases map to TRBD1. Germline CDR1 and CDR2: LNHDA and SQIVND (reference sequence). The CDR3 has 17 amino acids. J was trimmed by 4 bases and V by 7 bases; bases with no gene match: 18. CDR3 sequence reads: CASTPGQALRVVYGYTF. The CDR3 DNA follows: TGTGCCAGTACCCCCGGACAGGCCCTAAGAGTGGTCTATGGCTACACCTTC.

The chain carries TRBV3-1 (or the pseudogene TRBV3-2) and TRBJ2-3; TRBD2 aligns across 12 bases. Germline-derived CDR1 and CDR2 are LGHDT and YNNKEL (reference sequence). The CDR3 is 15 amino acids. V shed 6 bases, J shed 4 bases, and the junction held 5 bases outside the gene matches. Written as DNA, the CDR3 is TGTGCCAGCAGTCCTAGCGGGGGGGCCGCAGATACGCAGTATTTT. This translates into CASSPSGGAADTQYF.

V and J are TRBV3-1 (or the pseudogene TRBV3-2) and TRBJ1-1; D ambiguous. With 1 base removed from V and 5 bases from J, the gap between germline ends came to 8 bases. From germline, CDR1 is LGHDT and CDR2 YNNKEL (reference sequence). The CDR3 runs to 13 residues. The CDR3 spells CASSQVPGTEAFF. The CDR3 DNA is TGTGCCAGCAGCCAAGTGCCCGGGACTGAAGCTTTCTTT.

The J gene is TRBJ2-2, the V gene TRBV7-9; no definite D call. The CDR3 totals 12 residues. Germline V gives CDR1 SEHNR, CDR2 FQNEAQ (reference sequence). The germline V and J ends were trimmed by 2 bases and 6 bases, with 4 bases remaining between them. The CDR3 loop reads CASSLLAGELFF. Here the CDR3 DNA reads TGTGCCAGCAGCTTACTTGCCGGGGAGCTGTTTTTT.

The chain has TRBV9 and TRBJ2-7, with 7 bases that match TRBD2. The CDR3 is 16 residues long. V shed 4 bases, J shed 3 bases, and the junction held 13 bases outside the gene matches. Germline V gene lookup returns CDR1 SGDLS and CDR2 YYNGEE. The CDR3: CASSPSGVGGVYEQYF. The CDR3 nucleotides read TGTGCCAGCAGCCCCAGCGGGGTGGGGGGGGTCTACGAGCAGTACTTC.

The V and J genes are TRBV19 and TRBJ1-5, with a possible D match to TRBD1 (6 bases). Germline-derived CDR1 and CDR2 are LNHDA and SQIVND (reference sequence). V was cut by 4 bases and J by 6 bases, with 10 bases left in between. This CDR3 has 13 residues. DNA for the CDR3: TGTGCCAGTAGTAGGGACACGGTTCAGCCCCAGCATTTT. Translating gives CASSRDTVQPQHF.

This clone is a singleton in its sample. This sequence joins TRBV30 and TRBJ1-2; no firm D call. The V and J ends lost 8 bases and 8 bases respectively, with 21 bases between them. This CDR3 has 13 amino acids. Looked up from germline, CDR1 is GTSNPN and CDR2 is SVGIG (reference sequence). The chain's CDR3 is CAGTPEGFGGYTF. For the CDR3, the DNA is TGTGCCGGTACTCCCGAGGGATTTGGCGGCTACACCTTC.

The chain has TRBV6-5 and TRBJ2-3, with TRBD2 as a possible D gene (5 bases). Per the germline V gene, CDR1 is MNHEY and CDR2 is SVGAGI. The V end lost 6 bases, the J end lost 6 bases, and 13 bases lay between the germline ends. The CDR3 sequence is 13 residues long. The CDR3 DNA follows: TGTGCCAGCAGCAGAGGGAACTGGGATACGCAGTATTTT. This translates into CASSRGNWDTQYF.

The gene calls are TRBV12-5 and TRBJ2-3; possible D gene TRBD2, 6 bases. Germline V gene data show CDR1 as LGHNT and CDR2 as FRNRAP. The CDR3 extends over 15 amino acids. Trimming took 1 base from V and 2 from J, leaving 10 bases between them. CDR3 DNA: TGTGCTAGTGGTTTGGAGCGGGCTTTCACAGATACGCAGTATTTT. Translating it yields CASGLERAFTDTQYF.

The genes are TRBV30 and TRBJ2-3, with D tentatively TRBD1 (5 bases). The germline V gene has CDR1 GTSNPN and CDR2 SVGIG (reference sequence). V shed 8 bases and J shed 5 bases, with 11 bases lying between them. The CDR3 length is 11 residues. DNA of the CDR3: TGTGCCGGCGGTAGGGGAGATACGCAGTATTTT. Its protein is CAGGRGDTQYF. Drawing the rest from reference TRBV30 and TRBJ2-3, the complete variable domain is SQTIHQWPATLVQPVGSPLSLECTVEGTSNPNLYWYRQAAGRGLQLLFYSVGIGQISSEVPQNLSASRPQDRQFILSSKKLLLSDSGFYLCAGGRGDTQYFGPGTRLTVL.

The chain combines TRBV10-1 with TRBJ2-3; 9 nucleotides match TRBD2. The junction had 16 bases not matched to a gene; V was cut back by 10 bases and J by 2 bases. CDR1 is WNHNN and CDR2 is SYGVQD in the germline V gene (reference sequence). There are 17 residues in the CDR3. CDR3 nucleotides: TGCGCCATCTCAATTAGCGGGGGCGCTGACTCCACAGATACGCAGTATTTT. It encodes CAISISGGADSTDTQYF.